Below, one T cell receptor beta chain is given with its context. This entry is derived from a study of OX40 agonist ivuxolimab in advanced cancers. Study-level background: Three patients, one with hepatocellular carcinoma and two with cutaneous melanoma, responded partially.

Libraries were prepared by immunoSEQ multiplex PCR; TCRdb keeps only in-frame clonotypes and omits some of them. Of 85,000 to 120,000 clones in the sample, over 75% were seen once. Sampling of blood occurred at baseline, cycle 4 day 1, and cycle 7 day 1. Germline V lookup: CDR1 SGHTA, CDR2 FQGNSA. CDR3 length equals 16 residues. V lost 1 base, J lost 4 bases, and 14 bases lay in between. The V and J genes are TRBV7-2 and TRBJ2-1, with D possibly matching TRBD2 (6 bases). This receptor was taken from an adult with an advanced solid tumor such as melanoma, head and neck, liver or kidney cancer. Sequences were derived from CD4+ or CD8+ T cells sorted from blood, sampled in a trial of the OX40 agonist ivuxolimab. Here the CDR3 DNA reads TGTGCCAGCAGCTTAGTAGCGGATATTACTTACAATGAGCAGTTCTTC. Translated, it gives CASSLVADITYNEQFF.